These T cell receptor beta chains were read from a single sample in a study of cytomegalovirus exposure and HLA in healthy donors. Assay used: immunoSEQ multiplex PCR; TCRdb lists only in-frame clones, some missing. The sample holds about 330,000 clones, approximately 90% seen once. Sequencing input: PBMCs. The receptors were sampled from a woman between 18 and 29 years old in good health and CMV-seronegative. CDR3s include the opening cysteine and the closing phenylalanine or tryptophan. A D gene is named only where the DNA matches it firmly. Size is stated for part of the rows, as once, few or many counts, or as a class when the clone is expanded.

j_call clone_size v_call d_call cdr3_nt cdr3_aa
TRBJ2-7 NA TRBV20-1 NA TGCAGTGCTAGAGATACCTACGAGCAGTACTTC CSARDTYEQYF
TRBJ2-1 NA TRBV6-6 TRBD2 TGTGCCAGCAGTCCGGGAGGGATCGCCTACAATGAGCAGTTCTTC CASSPGGIAYNEQFF
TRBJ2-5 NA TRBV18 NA TGTGCCAGCTCACCACGTTGGGGGGAAGAGACCCAGTACTTC CASSPRWGEETQYF
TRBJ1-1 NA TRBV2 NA TGTGCCAGCAGTGTGCCCCCCGGTGAAGCTTTCTTT CASSVPPGEAFF
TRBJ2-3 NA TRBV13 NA TGTGCCAGCAGCTCCTGGGAGGTGGCAGATACGCAGTATTTT CASSSWEVADTQYF
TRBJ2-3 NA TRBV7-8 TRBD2 TGTGCCAGCAGCTCGGGACTAGCGGGAGCGGCAGATACGCAGTATTTT CASSSGLAGAADTQYF
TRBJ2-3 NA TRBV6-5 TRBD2 TGTGCCAGCAGTTACCAAGGACTAGCAGTGACAGATACGCAGTATTTT CASSYQGLAVTDTQYF
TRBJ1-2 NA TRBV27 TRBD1 TGTGCCAGCAGTTTGAACCCTACAGGGGGCCAGTTTGGCTACACCTTC CASSLNPTGGQFGYTF
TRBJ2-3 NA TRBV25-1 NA TGTGCCAGCAGTATTCCACACACAGATACGCAGTATTTT CASSIPHTDTQYF
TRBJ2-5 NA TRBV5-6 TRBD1 TGTGCCAGCAGCCATCGGACAGGGAGTTTTGAGACCCAGTACTTC CASSHRTGSFETQYF
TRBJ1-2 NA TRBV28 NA TGTGCCAGCAGGACGAGGGAGGCCTTCTATGGCTACACCTTC CASRTREAFYGYTF
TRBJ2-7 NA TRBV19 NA TGTGCCAGTAGTATATCTCGGAGTACGCACGAGCAGTACTTC CASSISRSTHEQYF
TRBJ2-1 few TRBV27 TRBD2 TGTGCCAGCAGCAATTGGAACCTAGGACTAGCGGGAGAAAATGAGCAGTTCTTC CASSNWNLGLAGENEQFF
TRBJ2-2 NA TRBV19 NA TGTGCCAGTAGTGCCTCAGGTTATACCGGGGAGCTGTTTTTT CASSASGYTGELFF
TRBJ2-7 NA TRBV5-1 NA TGCGCCAGCAGATATAGTACGGGATATTACGAGCAGTACTTC CASRYSTGYYEQYF
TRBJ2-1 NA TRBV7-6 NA TGTGCCAGCAGCCCAGGGCACGCAGGGAATGAGCAGTTCTTC CASSPGHAGNEQFF
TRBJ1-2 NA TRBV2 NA TGTGCCAGAGACATGATCTCGATGGGTGGCTACACCTTC CARDMISMGGYTF
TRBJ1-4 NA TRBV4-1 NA TGCGCCAGCACCCGTGTGCGGGGGGAAAAACTGTTTTTT CASTRVRGEKLFF
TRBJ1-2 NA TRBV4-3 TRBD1 TGCGCCAGCAGCCGGACAGGAGAGGGCTATGGCTACACCTTC CASSRTGEGYGYTF
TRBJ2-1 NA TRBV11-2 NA TGTGCCAGCAGCTTAGGTCGGGTCTCCTACAATGAGCAGTTCTTC CASSLGRVSYNEQFF
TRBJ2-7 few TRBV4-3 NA TGCGCCAGCAGCCAAGATCCGGACTTAGGCAGTCCCTACGAGCAGTACTTC CASSQDPDLGSPYEQYF
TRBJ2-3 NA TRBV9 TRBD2 TGTGCCATCAGCGTTGGCGGGAGGGCAGATACGCAGTATTTT CAISVGGRADTQYF
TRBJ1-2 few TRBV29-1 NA TGCAGCGTCCCTCTAAACAGGGAGTTGGGCTATGGCTACACCTTC CSVPLNRELGYGYTF
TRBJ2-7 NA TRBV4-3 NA TGCGCCAGCAGCCAAGATGCCCCGCAGGGGAGCTACGAGCAGTACTTC CASSQDAPQGSYEQYF
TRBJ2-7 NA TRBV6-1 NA TGTGCCAGCAGGGGGGGTGGAGAATCCTACGAGCAGTACTTC CASRGGGESYEQYF
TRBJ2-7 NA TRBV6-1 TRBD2 TGTGCCAGCAGTGAAGCCCGGACTAGCGCTATACCGTACGAGCAGTACTTC CASSEARTSAIPYEQYF
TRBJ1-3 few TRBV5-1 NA TGCGCCAGCAGCTTGGATCAGGCCTCTGGAAACACCATATATTTT CASSLDQASGNTIYF
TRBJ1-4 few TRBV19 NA TGTGCCAGTAGTCCCCGGACAGCCACCGAGGAACTGTTTTTT CASSPRTATEELFF
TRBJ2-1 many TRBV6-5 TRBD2 TGTGCCAGCAGTTACGGACTAGCGGACAATGAGCAGTTCTTC CASSYGLADNEQFF
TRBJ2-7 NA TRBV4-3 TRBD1 TGCGCCAGCAGCCCAGAGACAGGGGCTCGCTCCTACGAGCAGTACTTC CASSPETGARSYEQYF
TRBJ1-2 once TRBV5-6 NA TGTGCCAGCAGCTTGTATGGCAGGGGTGGGAGCTATGGCTACACCTTC CASSLYGRGGSYGYTF
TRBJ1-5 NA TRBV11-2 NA TGTGCCAGCAGCTTAGCAGGGGACAATCAGCCCCAGCATTTT CASSLAGDNQPQHF
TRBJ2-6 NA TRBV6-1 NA TGTGCCAGCAGTGATTGGGGAGCTGGGGCCAACGTCCTGACTTTC CASSDWGAGANVLTF
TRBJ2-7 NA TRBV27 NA TGTGCCAGCAGTTTATCCAGGGGCTCCTACGAGCAGTACTTC CASSLSRGSYEQYF
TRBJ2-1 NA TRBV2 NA TGTGCCAGCAGTCCTCTAGGTGAGCAGTTCTTC CASSPLGEQFF
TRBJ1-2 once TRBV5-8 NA TGTGCCAGCAGCCCGGGTTACTTCCCCCTCTATGGCTACACCTTC CASSPGYFPLYGYTF
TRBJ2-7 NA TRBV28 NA TGTGCCAGCAGTCCCCGGGACACTACCTACGAGCAGTACTTC CASSPRDTTYEQYF
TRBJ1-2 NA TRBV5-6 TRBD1 TGTGCCAGCAGCCCGACAGGGTACGGCTACACCTTC CASSPTGYGYTF
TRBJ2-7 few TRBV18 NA TGTGCCAGCTCACCGCCCCCCGGGAACGAGCAGTACTTC CASSPPPGNEQYF
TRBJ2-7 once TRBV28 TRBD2 TGTGCCAGCAGAGAGGGACTAGCGGGCAACGAGCAGTACTTC CASREGLAGNEQYF
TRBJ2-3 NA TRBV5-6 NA TGTGCCAGCAGCATCCGGGGGACGATCACAGATACGCAGTATTTT CASSIRGTITDTQYF
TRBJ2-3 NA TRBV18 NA TGTGCCAGCTCGCAAGGGGTCGTTGCAGATACGCAGTATTTT CASSQGVVADTQYF
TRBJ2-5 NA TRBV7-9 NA TGTGCCAGCAGCTTAGTTTCCTTCGACAGGATGAAAGAGACCCAGTACTTC CASSLVSFDRMKETQYF
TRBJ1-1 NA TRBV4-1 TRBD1 TGCGCCAGCAGCCAAGGCCGGACAGGGGCAGAGGCTTTCTTT CASSQGRTGAEAFF
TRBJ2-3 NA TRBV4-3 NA TGCGCCAGCAGCCAAGGACGGCAGGGTACAGATACGCAGTATTTT CASSQGRQGTDTQYF
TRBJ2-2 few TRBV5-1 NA TGCGCCAGCATCCAGGGGATTAACACCGGGGAGCTGTTTTTT CASIQGINTGELFF
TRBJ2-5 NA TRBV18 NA TGTGCCAGCTCACTCGGAGTACAAGAGACCCAGTACTTC CASSLGVQETQYF
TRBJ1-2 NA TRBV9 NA TGTGCCAGCAGCGTAGACGGGACTAACTATGGCTACACCTTC CASSVDGTNYGYTF
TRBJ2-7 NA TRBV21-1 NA TGTGCCAGCAGCGACACCAACCGAGCCTACGAGCAGTACTTC CASSDTNRAYEQYF
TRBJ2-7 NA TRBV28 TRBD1 TGTGCCAGCAGCCGAGACAGGGGGCAGGACGAGCAGTACTTC CASSRDRGQDEQYF
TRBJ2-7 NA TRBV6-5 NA TGTGCCAGCACTCGACGGGGGACCCTAGAGGGCGAGCAGTACTTC CASTRRGTLEGEQYF
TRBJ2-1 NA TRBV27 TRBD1 TGTGCCAGCAGGAGACCGGGACAGGGAAACAATGAGCAGTTCTTC CASRRPGQGNNEQFF